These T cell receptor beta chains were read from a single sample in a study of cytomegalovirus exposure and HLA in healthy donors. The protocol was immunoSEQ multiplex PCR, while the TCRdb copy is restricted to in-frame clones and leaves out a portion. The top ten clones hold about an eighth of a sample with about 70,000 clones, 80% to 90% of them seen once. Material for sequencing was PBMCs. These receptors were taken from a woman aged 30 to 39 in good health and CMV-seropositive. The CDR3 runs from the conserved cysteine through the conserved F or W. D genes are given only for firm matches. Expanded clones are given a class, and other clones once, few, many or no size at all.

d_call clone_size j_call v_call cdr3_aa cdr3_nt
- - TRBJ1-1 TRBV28 CASSSSNTEAFF TGTGCCAGCAGTTCATCGAACACTGAAGCTTTCTTT
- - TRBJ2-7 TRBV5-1 CASSLAQTYEQYF TGCGCCAGCAGCTTGGCTCAGACCTACGAGCAGTACTTC
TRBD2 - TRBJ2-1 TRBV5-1 CASSWRPASGNYNEQFF TGCGCCAGCAGCTGGAGGCCTGCTAGCGGGAATTACAATGAGCAGTTCTTC
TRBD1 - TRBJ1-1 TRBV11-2 CASSSLRGAEAFF TGTGCCAGCAGCTCTCTCAGGGGGGCTGAAGCTTTCTTT
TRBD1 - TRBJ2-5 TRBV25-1 CASSVSMRGQEETQYF TGTGCCAGCAGTGTTTCTATGAGGGGACAGGAAGAGACCCAGTACTTC
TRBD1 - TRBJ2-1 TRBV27 CASSFSNRDRGFRGQFF TGTGCCAGCAGCTTTTCAAACCGGGACAGGGGATTTCGGGGGCAGTTCTTC
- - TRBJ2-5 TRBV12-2 CASRPSSPRAQETQYF TGTGCAAGTCGCCCCAGTAGCCCCAGGGCTCAAGAGACCCAGTACTTC
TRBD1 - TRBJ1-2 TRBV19 CASSWLAGGDPGYTF TGTGCCAGTAGTTGGTTGGCAGGGGGCGATCCTGGCTACACCTTC
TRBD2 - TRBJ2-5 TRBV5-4 CASSLAKLAGRDETQYF TGTGCCAGCAGCTTGGCCAAGTTAGCGGGAAGGGACGAGACCCAGTACTTC
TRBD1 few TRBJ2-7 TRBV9 CASSEGQGWSYEQYF TGTGCCAGCAGCGAAGGACAGGGGTGGTCCTACGAGCAGTACTTC
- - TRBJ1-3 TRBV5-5 CASSLGTMGNTIYF TGTGCCAGCAGCCTCGGGACTATGGGAAACACCATATATTTT
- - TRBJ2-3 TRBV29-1 CSVAGSGSTDTQYF TGCAGCGTTGCGGGTAGCGGTAGCACAGATACGCAGTATTTT
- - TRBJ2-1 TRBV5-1 CASSLGTADSYNEQFF TGCGCCAGCAGCTTGGGGACAGCCGACTCCTACAATGAGCAGTTCTTC
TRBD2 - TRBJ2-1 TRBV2 CASRPGLAPYNEQFF TGTGCCAGTCGTCCGGGACTAGCGCCCTACAATGAGCAGTTCTTC
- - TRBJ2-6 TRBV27 CASTLSGGANVLTF TGTGCCAGCACTCTCAGTGGTGGGGCCAACGTCCTGACTTTC
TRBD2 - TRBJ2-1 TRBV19 CASSIRGGRLYNEQFF TGTGCCAGTAGTATCAGGGGCGGGAGGCTGTACAATGAGCAGTTCTTC
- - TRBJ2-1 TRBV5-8 CASSLLLARGEQFF TGTGCCAGCAGCTTGCTGCTAGCGAGAGGTGAGCAGTTCTTC
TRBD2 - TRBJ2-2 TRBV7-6 CASSSGTSYTGELFF TGTGCCAGCAGCTCTGGGACTAGCTACACCGGGGAGCTGTTTTTT
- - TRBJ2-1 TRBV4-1 CASSQALAYNEQFF TGCGCCAGCAGCCAGGCCCTAGCCTACAATGAGCAGTTCTTC
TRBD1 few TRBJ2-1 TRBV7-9 CASSPPITGGYYNEQFF TGTGCCAGCAGCCCACCAATCACAGGGGGCTACTACAATGAGCAGTTCTTC
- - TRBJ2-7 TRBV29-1 CSVGGRNLYEQYF TGCAGCGTAGGGGGACGGAATTTGTACGAGCAGTACTTC
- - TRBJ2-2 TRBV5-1 CASSGGGYGELFF TGCGCCAGCAGCGGGGGCGGTTACGGGGAGCTGTTTTTT
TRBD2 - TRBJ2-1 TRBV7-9 CASSLQREPYSYNEQFF TGTGCCAGCAGCTTACAGCGGGAGCCCTACTCCTACAATGAGCAGTTCTTC
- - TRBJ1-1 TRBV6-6 CASSYSTAGRGTEAFF TGTGCCAGCAGTTACTCGACTGCGGGGAGGGGAACTGAAGCTTTCTTT
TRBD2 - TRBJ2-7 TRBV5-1 CASRTSGSPPSVPGYEQYF TGCGCCAGTCGGACTAGCGGGAGTCCCCCCTCTGTTCCCGGCTACGAGCAGTACTTC
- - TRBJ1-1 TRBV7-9 CASSPRGGRNTEAFF TGTGCCAGCAGCCCGCGGGGGGGAAGGAACACTGAAGCTTTCTTT
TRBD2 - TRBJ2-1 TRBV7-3 CASSYGGGGYNEQFF TGTGCCAGCAGCTATGGCGGGGGGGGGTACAATGAGCAGTTCTTC
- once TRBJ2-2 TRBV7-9 CASSLPGGTGELFF TGTGCCAGCAGCCTACCCGGAGGCACCGGGGAGCTGTTTTTT
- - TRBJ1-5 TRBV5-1 CASSLAGGQGQPQHF TGCGCCAGCAGCTTGGCCGGGGGGCAGGGTCAGCCCCAGCATTTT
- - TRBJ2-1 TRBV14 CASSQRLAGSNEQFF TGTGCCAGCAGCCAAAGGCTAGCCGGGTCGAATGAGCAGTTCTTC
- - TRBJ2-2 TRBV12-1 CASSLASGPNTGELFF TGTGCCAGCAGCTTAGCTAGCGGGCCGAACACCGGGGAGCTGTTTTTT
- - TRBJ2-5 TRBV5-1 CASSFGLKETQYF TGCGCCAGCAGCTTTGGGCTGAAAGAGACCCAGTACTTC